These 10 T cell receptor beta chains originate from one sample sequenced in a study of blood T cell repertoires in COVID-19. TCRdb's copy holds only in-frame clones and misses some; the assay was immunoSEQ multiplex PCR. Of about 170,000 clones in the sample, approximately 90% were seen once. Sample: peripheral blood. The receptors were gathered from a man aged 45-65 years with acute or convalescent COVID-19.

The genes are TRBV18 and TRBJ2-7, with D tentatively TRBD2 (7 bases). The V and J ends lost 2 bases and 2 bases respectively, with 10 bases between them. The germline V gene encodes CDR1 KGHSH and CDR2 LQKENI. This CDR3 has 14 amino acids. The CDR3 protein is CASSPTGRAYEQYV. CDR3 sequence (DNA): TGTGCCAGCTCACCAACAGGGAGGGCCTACGAGCAGTACGTC.

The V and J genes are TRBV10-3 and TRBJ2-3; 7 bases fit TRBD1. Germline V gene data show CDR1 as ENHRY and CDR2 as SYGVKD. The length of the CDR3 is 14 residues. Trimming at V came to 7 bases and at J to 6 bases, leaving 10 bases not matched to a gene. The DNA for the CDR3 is TGTGCCATCAAGAAAGAGGGGGCCGGGGATACGCAGTATTTT. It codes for CAIKKEGAGDTQYF.

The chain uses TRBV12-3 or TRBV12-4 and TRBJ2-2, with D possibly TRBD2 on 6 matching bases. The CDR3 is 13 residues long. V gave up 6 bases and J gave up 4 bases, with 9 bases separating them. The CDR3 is CASRLASTGELFF. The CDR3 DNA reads TGTGCCAGCAGGCTAGCGTCCACCGGGGAGCTGTTTTTT.

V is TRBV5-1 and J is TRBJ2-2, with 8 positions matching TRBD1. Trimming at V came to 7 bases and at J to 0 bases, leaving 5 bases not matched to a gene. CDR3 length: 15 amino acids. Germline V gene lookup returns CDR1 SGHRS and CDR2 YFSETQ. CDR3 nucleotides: TGCGCCAGCCGGCGGACAGGGACGAACACCGGGGAGCTGTTTTTT. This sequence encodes CASRRTGTNTGELFF.

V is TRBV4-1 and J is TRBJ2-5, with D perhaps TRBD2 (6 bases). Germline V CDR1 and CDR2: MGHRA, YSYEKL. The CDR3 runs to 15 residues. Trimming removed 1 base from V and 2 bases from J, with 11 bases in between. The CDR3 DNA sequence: TGCGCCAGCAGCCAAGCGGGGGACCCGCAAGAGACCCAGTACTTC. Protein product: CASSQAGDPQETQYF.

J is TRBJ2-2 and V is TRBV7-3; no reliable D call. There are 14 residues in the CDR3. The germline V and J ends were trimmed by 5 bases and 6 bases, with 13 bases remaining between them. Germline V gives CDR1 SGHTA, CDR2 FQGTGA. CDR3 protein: CASSRARSAGELFF. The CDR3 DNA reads TGTGCCAGCAGCCGAGCGCGGAGTGCCGGGGAGCTGTTTTTT.

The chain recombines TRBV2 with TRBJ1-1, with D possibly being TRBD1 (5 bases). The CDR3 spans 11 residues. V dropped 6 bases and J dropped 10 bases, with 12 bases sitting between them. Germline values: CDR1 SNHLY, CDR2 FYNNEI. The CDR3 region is CASSPTRVAFF. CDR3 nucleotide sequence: TGTGCCAGCAGCCCGACCAGGGTAGCTTTCTTT.

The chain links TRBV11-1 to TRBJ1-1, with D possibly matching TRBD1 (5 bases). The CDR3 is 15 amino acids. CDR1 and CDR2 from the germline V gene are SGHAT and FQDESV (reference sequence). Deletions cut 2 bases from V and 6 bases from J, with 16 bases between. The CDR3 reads CASSLSQGFSPEAFF. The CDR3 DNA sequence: TGTGCCAGCAGCTTATCGCAGGGATTCTCCCCTGAAGCTTTCTTT. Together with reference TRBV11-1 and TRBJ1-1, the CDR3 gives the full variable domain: EAEVAQSPRYKITEKSQAVAFWCDPISGHATLYWYRQILGQGPELLVQFQDESVVDDSQLPKDRFSAERLKGVDSTLKIQPAELGDSAMYLCASSLSQGFSPEAFFGQGTRLTVV.

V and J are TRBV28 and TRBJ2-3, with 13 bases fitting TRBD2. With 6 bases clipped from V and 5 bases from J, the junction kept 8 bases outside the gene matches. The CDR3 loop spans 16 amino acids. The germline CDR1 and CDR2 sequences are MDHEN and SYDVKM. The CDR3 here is CASSKELAGGRDTQYF. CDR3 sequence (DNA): TGTGCCAGCAGCAAGGAACTAGCGGGGGGGCGAGATACGCAGTATTTT.

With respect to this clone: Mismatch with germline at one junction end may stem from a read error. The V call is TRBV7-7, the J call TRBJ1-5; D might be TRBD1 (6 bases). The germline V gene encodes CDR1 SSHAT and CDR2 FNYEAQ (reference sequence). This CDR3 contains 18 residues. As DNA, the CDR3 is TGTGCTAGCAGCTTCAACGAAAGACAAGACAGGAAAAATCAGCCCCAGCATTTT. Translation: CASSFNERQDRKNQPQHF.